These T cell receptor beta chains were read from a single sample in a study of CD8 T cells in ankylosing spondylitis. In TCRdb, the 5' RACE reads were re-called with MiXCR into one record per CDR3 protein. The data contain around 220,000 distinct CDR3 sequences, 8% to 11% of them singletons. Source material: blood, either unsorted or a sorted T cell fraction (not recorded which). The receptors derive from a male donor with ankylosing spondylitis or in good health (not recorded which). The CDR3 runs from the conserved cysteine through the conserved F or W. The D gene is left open where the match is weak. Clone size, where shown, is once, few, many, or a class for clones that have expanded.

v_gene,j_gene,abundance,d_gene,CDR3aa,CDR3nt
TRBV3-1,TRBJ2-3,few,TRBD2,CASSRRTSGGAGTDTQYF,TGTGCCAGCAGCCGTCGGACTAGCGGGGGGGCAGGAACAGATACGCAGTATTTT
TRBV5-1,TRBJ1-4,.,.,CASSLTWTNEKLFF,TGCGCCAGCAGCTTAACTTGGACTAATGAAAAACTGTTTTTT
TRBV27,TRBJ2-1,.,.,CASRGDYGGGNEQFF,TGTGCCAGCAGAGGTGATTACGGGGGAGGTAATGAGCAGTTCTTC
TRBV12-3/TRBV12-4,TRBJ2-5,many,TRBD2,CASSPLAGRGETQYF,TGTGCCAGCAGCCCCTTAGCGGGGCGCGGAGAGACCCAGTACTTC
TRBV11-2,TRBJ1-3,few,.,CASSRRGGRGAPGNTIYF,TGTGCCAGCAGCCGCCGCGGGGGGCGAGGGGCTCCGGGAAACACCATATATTTT
TRBV3-1,TRBJ1-2,many,TRBD1,CASSEAGQGLHGYTF,TGTGCCAGCAGCGAAGCAGGACAGGGGCTCCATGGCTACACCTTC
TRBV20-1,TRBJ1-6,few,.,CSARSTGYNSPLHF,TGCAGTGCTAGATCAACAGGCTATAATTCACCCCTCCACTTT
TRBV3-1,TRBJ2-7,.,.,CASSQVSYEQYF,TGTGCCAGCAGCCAAGTCTCGTACGAGCAGTACTTC
TRBV19,TRBJ1-1,many,.,CASSYDTKNTEAFF,TGTGCCAGTTCATATGACACCAAGAACACTGAAGCTTTCTTT
TRBV5-6,TRBJ2-2,.,.,CASNFGQTGELFF,TGTGCCAGCAACTTCGGACAGACAGGGGAGCTGTTTTTT